This T cell receptor (beta chain) was documented in a study of cytomegalovirus exposure and HLA in healthy donors. In the study overall: The same platform as the roughly 630 first-cohort repertoires was used for the 120 validation repertoires, a later analysis reported. The study's findings and limits: In vitro work confirmed that three CMV-associated chains recognize CMV antigens.

This clone was counted only a few times. Its antigen is as yet unknown. The table came from immunoSEQ multiplex PCR; TCRdb's copy has only in-frame clones and leaves some out. This sample has under 200,000 clones; less than 95% occur once, and the top ten carry approximately 3%. Looked up from germline, CDR1 is LNHNV and CDR2 is YYDKDF (reference sequence). The CDR3 extends over 16 amino acids. V was clipped by 0 bases and J by 5 bases; unmatched bases: 5. The receptor's source is a woman aged 18-35 years in good health and CMV-seropositive. Sequenced material: PBMCs. The J gene is TRBJ2-3, the V gene TRBV15, with 10 nucleotides matching TRBD1. CDR3 in DNA: TGTGCCACCAGCAGAGAACCAGGGACAGGGGTAGATACGCAGTATTTT. Amino acids: CATSREPGTGVDTQYF.